The clone carrying this T cell receptor (beta chain) showed up many times. The sample originates from a study of blood T cell repertoires in COVID-19. For the study at large: Nucleic acid was either cDNA or gDNA, and it came from T cells, B-cell-depleted T cells, or PBMCs.

From germline, CDR1 is SGHDN and CDR2 FVKESK. V was cut by 4 bases and J by 1 base, with 14 bases left in between. The length of the CDR3 is 15 residues. How the authors handled the data: The assay estimated nucleated cells by amplifying reference gene primers. Using immunoSEQ multiplex PCR, the repertoire was profiled, and TCRdb retains in-frame clones only, with some absent. Clonal size and the V and J genes are those of that table, whereas D and trimming came from the DNA. This table holds over 130,000 clones, approximately 83% found once. The chain links TRBV14 to TRBJ2-7; D might be TRBD2 (6 bases). This receptor was taken from a man between 65 and 79 years old with acute or convalescent COVID-19. Input material: peripheral blood. This chain's CDR3 is CASSPRGGLSYEQYF. The CDR3 region has the DNA TGTGCCAGCAGCCCCCGGGGAGGACTTTCCTACGAGCAGTACTTC. Complete variable domain (other parts from reference TRBV14 and TRBJ2-7): EAGVTQFPSHSVIEKGQTVTLRCDPISGHDNLYWYRRVMGKEIKFLLHFVKESKQDESGMPNNRFLAERTGGTYSTLKVQPAELEDSGVYFCASSPRGGLSYEQYFGPGTRLTVT.